This TCR beta chain was captured in a study of T cells after somatic rescue of genetic block. Generated by immunoSEQ multiplex PCR, the TCRdb table keeps only in-frame clones and is missing some. The sample holds 60,000 to 90,000 clones, roughly 91% seen once. Source material: peripheral blood mononuclear cells (PBMCs). This sequence originates from a man aged 30-40 years.

For the CDR3, the DNA is TGCGCCAGCAGCTTAGGGGCAGGGGGGAACATTGAGCAGTTCTTC. This sequence encodes CASSLGAGGNIEQFF. The rearrangement joins TRBV5-1 to TRBJ2-1; the D gene is possibly TRBD1 (7 bases). Germline V CDR1 and CDR2: SGHRS, YFSETQ. With 2 bases removed from V and 9 bases from J, the gap between germline ends came to 18 bases. The CDR3 loop spans 15 amino acids.